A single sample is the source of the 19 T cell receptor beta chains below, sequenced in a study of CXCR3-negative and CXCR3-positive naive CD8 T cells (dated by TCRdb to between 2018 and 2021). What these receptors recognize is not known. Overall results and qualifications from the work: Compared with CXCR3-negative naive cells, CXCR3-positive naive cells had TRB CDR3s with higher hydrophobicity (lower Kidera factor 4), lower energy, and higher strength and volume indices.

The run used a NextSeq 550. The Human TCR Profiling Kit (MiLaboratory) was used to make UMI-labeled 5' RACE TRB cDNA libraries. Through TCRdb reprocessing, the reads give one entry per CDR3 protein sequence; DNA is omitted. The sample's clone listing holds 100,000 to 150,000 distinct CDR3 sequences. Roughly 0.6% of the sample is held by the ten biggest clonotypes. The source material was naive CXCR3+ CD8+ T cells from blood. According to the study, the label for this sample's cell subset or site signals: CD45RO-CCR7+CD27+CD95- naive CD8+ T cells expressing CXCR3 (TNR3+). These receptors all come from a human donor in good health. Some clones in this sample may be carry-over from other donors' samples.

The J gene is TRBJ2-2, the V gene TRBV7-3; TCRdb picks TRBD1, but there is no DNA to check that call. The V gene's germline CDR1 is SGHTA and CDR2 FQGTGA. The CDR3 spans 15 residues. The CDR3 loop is CASSSLRGDTGELFF.

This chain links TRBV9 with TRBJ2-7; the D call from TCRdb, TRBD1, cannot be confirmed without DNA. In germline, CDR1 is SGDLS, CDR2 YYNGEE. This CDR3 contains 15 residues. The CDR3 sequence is CASSVDDRGINEQYF.

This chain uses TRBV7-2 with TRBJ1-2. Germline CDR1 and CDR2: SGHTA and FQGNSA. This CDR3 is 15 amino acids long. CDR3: CASKGMRGANYGYTF.

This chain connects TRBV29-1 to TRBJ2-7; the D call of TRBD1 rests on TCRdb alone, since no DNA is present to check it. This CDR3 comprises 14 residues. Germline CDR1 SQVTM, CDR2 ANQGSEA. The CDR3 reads CSVALGQGYYEQYF.

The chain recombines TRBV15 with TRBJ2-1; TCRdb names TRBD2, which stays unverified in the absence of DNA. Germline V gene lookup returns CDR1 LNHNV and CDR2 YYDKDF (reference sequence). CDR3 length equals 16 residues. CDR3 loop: CATSRDSGGAYNEQFF. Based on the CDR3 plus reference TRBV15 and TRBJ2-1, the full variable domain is DAMVIQNPRYQVTQFGKPVTLSCSQTLNHNVMYWYQQKSSQAPKLLFHYYDKDFNNEADTPDNFQSRRPNTSFCFLDIRSPGLGDTAMYLCATSRDSGGAYNEQFFGPGTRLTVL.

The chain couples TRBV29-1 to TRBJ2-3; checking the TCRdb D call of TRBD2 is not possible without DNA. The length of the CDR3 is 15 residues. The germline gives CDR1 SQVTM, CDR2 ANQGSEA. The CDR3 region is CSVVGEGGQPDTQYF.

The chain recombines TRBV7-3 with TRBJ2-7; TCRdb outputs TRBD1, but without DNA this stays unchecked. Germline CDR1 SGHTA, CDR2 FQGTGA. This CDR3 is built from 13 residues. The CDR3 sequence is CASSVGQGSEQYF.

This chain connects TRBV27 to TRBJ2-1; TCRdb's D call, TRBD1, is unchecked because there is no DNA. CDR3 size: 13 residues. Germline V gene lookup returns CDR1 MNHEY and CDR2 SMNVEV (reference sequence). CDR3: CASSPNGGYEQFF.

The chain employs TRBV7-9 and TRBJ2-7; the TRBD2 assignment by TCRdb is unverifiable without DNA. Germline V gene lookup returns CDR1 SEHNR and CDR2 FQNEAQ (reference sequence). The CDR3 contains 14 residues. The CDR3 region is CASSLGTPAYEQYF.

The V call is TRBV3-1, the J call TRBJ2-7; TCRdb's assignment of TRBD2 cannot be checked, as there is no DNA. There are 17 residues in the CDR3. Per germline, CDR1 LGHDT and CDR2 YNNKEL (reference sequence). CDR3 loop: CASSQDRGSGTGYEQYF.

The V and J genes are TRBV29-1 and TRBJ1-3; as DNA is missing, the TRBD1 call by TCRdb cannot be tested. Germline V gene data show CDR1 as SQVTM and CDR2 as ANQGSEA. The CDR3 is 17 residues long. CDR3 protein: CSVESSGGPPAGNTIYF.

This chain's CDR3 is CSVEDPTVGETQYF. V is TRBV29-1 and J is TRBJ2-5; the TCRdb call, TRBD1, lacks DNA for checking. The CDR3 is made up of 14 amino acids. Germline V gives CDR1 SQVTM, CDR2 ANQGSEA.

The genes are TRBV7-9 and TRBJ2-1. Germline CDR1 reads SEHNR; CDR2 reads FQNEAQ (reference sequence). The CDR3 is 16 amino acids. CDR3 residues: CASSLDTGPIYNEQFF.

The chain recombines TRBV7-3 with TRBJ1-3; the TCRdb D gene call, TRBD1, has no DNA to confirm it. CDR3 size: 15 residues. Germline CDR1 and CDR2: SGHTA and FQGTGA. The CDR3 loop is CASRDRAPTGNTIYF.

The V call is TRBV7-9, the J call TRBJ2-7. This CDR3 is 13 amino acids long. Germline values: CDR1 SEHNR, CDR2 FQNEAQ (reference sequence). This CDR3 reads CASSFRNFYEQYF.

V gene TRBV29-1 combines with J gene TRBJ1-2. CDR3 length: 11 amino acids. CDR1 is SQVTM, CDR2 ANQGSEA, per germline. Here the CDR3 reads CSVEVPDGYTF.

Here the CDR3 reads CASSQALIPGAGSYEQYF. The genes are TRBV4-3 and TRBJ2-7; with no DNA, the TCRdb D assignment of TRBD1 cannot be verified. Looked up from germline, CDR1 is LGHNA and CDR2 is YSLEER. The CDR3 is made up of 18 amino acids.

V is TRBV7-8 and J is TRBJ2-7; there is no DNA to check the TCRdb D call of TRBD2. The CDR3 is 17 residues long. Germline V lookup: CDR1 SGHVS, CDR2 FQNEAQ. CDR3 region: CASSLEPGLAGGYEQYF.

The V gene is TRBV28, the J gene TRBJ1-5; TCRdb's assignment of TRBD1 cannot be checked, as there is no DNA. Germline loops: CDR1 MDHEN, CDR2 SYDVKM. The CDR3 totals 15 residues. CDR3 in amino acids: CASSPRTGGNQPQHF.